The TCR beta chain described here comes from a study of blood T cells in healthy people across ages. Study in general: Every two T cells gave about one barcoded beta molecule via template switching.

Remarks on this clonotype: Its antigen remains unknown.

Through a sample-barcoded 5' primer and a J-beta primer mix, a second PCR was run for roughly 6 to 12 cycles. Every cDNA was tagged by a template-switch adaptor with 12 random nucleotides. TCRdb analysed the 5' RACE reads with MiXCR anew, one entry per CDR3 protein. The table records 1.5 million to 2 million distinct CDR3 sequences, about two fifths of them present only once. There are 15 residues in the CDR3. Trimming cost V 10 bases and J 4 bases, with 20 bases left between them. Germline V gene data show CDR1 as SGHVS and CDR2 as FQNEAQ. Notes on the study in general: A roughly linear age-dependent decrease characterized TCR beta diversity per million T cells.

The sample comprised blood. The clonotype was recovered from a human donor in good health. This chain connects TRBV7-8 to TRBJ2-1; D may match TRBD1 or TRBD2 (5 bases each). Here the CDR3 reads CATWPTGAKYNEQFF. The CDR3 DNA is TGTGCCACCTGGCCCACCGGGGCCAAGTACAATGAGCAGTTCTTC.